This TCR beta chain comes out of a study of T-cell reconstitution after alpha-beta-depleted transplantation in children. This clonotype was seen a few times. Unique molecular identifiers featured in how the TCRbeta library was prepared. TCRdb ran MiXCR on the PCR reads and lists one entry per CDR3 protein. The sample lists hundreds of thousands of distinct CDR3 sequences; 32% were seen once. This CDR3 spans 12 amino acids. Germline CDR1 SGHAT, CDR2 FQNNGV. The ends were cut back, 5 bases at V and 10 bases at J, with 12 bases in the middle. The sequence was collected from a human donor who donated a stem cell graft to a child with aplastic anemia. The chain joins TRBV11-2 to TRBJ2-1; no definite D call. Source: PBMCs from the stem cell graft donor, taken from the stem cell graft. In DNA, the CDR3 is TGTGCCAGCAGCCAGGCCGATTTCGAGCAGTTCTTC. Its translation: CASSQADFEQFF.